The sequence of this TCR beta chain was determined in a study of shared clonotypes between healthy human individuals. The study, taken as a whole, reports: Compared with memory subsets, naive subsets generally had larger estimated richness.

Per the authors' pipeline: Junction-only immunoSEQ sequences carried no quality scores, so filtering differed. Using immunoSEQ multiplex PCR, the repertoire was profiled, and TCRdb retains in-frame clones only, with some absent. The V and J calls and clone size come from that table; D and trimming were worked out from the DNA. The sample records more than 2,000,000 clones, more than 90% being singletons. About this clone itself: The target antigen is unknown.

This CDR3 contains 15 residues. Germline loops: CDR1 MGHRA, CDR2 YSYEKL. The germline V and J ends were trimmed by 4 bases and 3 bases, with 12 bases remaining between them. This receptor was identified in a man between 18 and 35 years old in good health. The sample comprised naive CD4+ T cells sorted from blood. Subset in this sample: CD45RA+ positively selected. The chain couples TRBV4-1 to TRBJ1-4; D is unresolved. CDR3 sequence reads: CASSPLAGANEKLFF. CDR3 sequence (DNA): TGCGCCAGCAGCCCCCTCGCGGGCGCTAATGAAAAACTGTTTTTT.